This is a list of T cell receptor beta chains from one sample in a study of control samples from healthy donors and cancer patients. TCRdb's table, derived via immunoSEQ multiplex PCR, lists solely in-frame clones and lacks some. Of roughly 63,000 clones in the sample, around 90% were seen once. The sample taken for sequencing was PBMCs. The source is a man aged 60-69 years with colorectal cancer. Each CDR3 is given with its conserved first and last residue. D genes are given only for firm matches. Expanded clones are given a class, and other clones once, few, many or no size at all.

D | J | size | V | DNA | CDR3
. | TRBJ2-5 | once | TRBV28 | TGTGCCAGCGGGCCAGGGATAGAGACCCAGTACTTC | CASGPGIETQYF
. | TRBJ2-7 | . | TRBV20-1 | TGCAGTGCTAGTCCCGCCGAAATAATAAGGAAGGGTTGGTACGAGCAGTACTTC | CSASPAEIIRKGWYEQYF
. | TRBJ2-1 | . | TRBV6-1 | TGTGCCAGCAGTGAAGCGTACAATGAGCAGTTCTTC | CASSEAYNEQFF
TRBD1 | TRBJ1-4 | . | TRBV5-5 | TGTGCCAGCAGCATCGGACAGGGGCCGGAAAAACTGTTTTTT | CASSIGQGPEKLFF
TRBD1 | TRBJ2-2 | . | TRBV12-3/TRBV12-4 | TGTGCCGCCCAGGGGGTACGGACCGGGGAGCTGTTTTTT | CAAQGVRTGELFF
TRBD1 | TRBJ2-5 | once | TRBV9 | TGTGCCAGCAGCGTAGCGGGGGGACAGGGGGGTGAGACCCAGTACTTC | CASSVAGGQGGETQYF
TRBD2 | TRBJ2-3 | . | TRBV24-1 | TGTGCCACCAGTGATTTAAGGCGGGGGGTAGGCACAGATACGCAGTATTTT | CATSDLRRGVGTDTQYF
TRBD2 | TRBJ2-5 | . | TRBV7-9 | TGTGCCAGCATCTTAGGACCGGGGGGGCGAGAGACCCAGTACTTC | CASILGPGGRETQYF
. | TRBJ1-1 | once | TRBV11-3 | TGTGCCAGCAGCCCATCCAGGGTACTTAGGAACACTGAAGCTTTCTTT | CASSPSRVLRNTEAFF
TRBD1 | TRBJ1-4 | . | TRBV4-1 | TGCGCCAGCAGCCAAGACAGGACAGGGGGAAGCGAAAAACTGTTTTTT | CASSQDRTGGSEKLFF
TRBD1 | TRBJ2-7 | . | TRBV27 | TGTGCCAGCAGTATCGGGACAGGGGGCGGGGGCGAGCAGTACTTC | CASSIGTGGGGEQYF
TRBD1 | TRBJ1-2 | . | TRBV19 | TGTGCCAGTAGTGTCACCGGGACAGGGGTCTATGGCTACACCTTC | CASSVTGTGVYGYTF
. | TRBJ1-1 | . | TRBV2 | TGTGCCAGCAGCCTAGACAGGAACACTGAAGCTTTCTTT | CASSLDRNTEAFF
. | TRBJ2-3 | . | TRBV2 | TGTGCCAGCACCGATCCCCCTGTTCCCGAAGAGGATACGCAGTATTTT | CASTDPPVPEEDTQYF
. | TRBJ1-5 | . | TRBV4-2 | TGTGCCAGCAGCCAAGATCAGGGGCAGCCCCAGCATTTT | CASSQDQGQPQHF
. | TRBJ2-1 | . | TRBV27 | TGTGCCAGCAGTTTTGTTGTGAGGGGGGCGAAGAGCAATGAGCAGTTCTTC | CASSFVVRGAKSNEQFF
TRBD2 | TRBJ2-1 | once | TRBV19 | TGTGCCAGTAGTATGGCGGCGTCCGGGGGGGCCGGTAATGAGCAGTTCTTC | CASSMAASGGAGNEQFF
. | TRBJ1-5 | once | TRBV30 | TGTGCCTGGAGTCCTCAGGGGAATCAGCCCCAGCATTTT | CAWSPQGNQPQHF
. | TRBJ2-2 | . | TRBV30 | TGTGCCTGGAGTGTACTGGCCATCGGGGAGCTGTTTTTT | CAWSVLAIGELFF
TRBD2 | TRBJ2-7 | . | TRBV10-3 | TGTGCCATCAGTGGGCGGGGGGCGAACTACGAGCAGTACTTC | CAISGRGANYEQYF
. | TRBJ2-4 | . | TRBV18 | TGTGCCAGCTCACCCGGGGTGGCCAAAAACATTCAGTACTTC | CASSPGVAKNIQYF
. | TRBJ2-3 | . | TRBV9 | TGTGCCAGCAGCGTGGCCGATACGCAGTATTTT | CASSVADTQYF
TRBD1 | TRBJ1-2 | . | TRBV18 | TGTGCCAGCTCACAACAGGGGGCAAACTATGGCTACACCTTC | CASSQQGANYGYTF
. | TRBJ2-1 | . | TRBV28 | TGTGCCAGCAGTTTGAGGAGCAGGGAGCATGAGCAGTTCTTC | CASSLRSREHEQFF
. | TRBJ2-6 | . | TRBV28 | TGTGCCAGCAGGAAAGACAGCTCTGGGGCCAACGTCCTGACTTTC | CASRKDSSGANVLTF